In its sample, the clone carrying this T cell receptor beta chain was seen a few times. The data originate from a study of human T cells and chemical hapten exposure. Time point reported: patch test 3, about 24 weeks after DPC sensitization. Treatment meaning: therapeutic diphenylcyclopropenone sensitization with weekly scalp DPC. TCRdb fed the RACE reads into MiXCR, producing one record per CDR3 protein. The sample includes over 70,000 distinct CDR3 sequences, approximately 10% seen only once; the top ten take more than 1%. There are 17 residues in the CDR3. V was clipped by 2 bases and J by 3 bases; unmatched bases: 9. In germline, CDR1 is SGHNT, CDR2 YYREEE (reference sequence).

V usage is TRBV5-4 and J usage is TRBJ2-3; 10 bases are shared with TRBD2. The TCR originated in a woman aged 25 to 39 with alopecia areata. Some clones in this sample may be carry-over from other donors' samples. The specimen comprised whole blood, sampled in connection with sensitization to the hapten diphenylcyclopropenone (DPC). The CDR3 nucleotides are TGTGCCAGCAGCTTCCGGACTAGCGGCTCAGGGACAGATACGCAGTATTTT. Amino acids: CASSFRTSGSGTDTQYF.